This T cell receptor beta chain derives from a study of metastatic and nonmetastatic thyroid tumors (dated by TCRdb to 2020 to 2022). General notes on the study: For patients with malignant and with benign thyroid disease, the researchers compared repertoires between peripheral blood samples and tumor or nodule tissue samples. General conclusions and limits of the study: TCR beta diversity was reported as significantly higher in malignant tumors than in benign nodules, in both blood and tumor samples.

CDR1 and CDR2 (GTSNPN, SVGIG) derive from the germline V gene (reference sequence). Trimming accounts for 4 bases at V and 8 bases at J, while the number of junction bases matched to no gene is 8. Including the terminal cysteine and phenylalanine, the CDR3 comprises 13 residues. Only CDR3 DNA remains: 39 bases, in frame from the first base. Libraries were prepared through PCR. Sequencer: Illumina HiSeq 4000. High-throughput sequencing was used to profile the TCR beta-chain CDR3 region of each patient. Turning to the authors' computational methods: A classifier to discriminate distant-metastatic papillary thyroid cancer patients was built from CDR3 differences across clinicopathological groups. Repertoire diversity was assessed with the Shannon index, and tumor-blood repertoire similarity with the Morisita-Horn index. TCRdb's own reprocessing of the public reads used fastp at Q25 and MiXCR and kept productive beta chains. These V and J calls derive from TCRdb rather than the authors' analysis. The sample table records about 24,000 clones; approximately 20% of these occur just once. About 4.6% of the sample is taken by the ten largest.

No patient had received any treatment before thyroid surgery. Patient clinical samples collected from about 2011 to 2018 were retrospectively analysed using T-cell receptor beta sequencing. This clone was counted many times. Its antigen remains undetermined. Base qualities are not provided; no much larger clone lies one nucleotide away. This receptor chain uses TRBV30 and TRBJ2-1, with 7 junctional bases fitting TRBD1. What was sequenced was blood. This TCR was recovered from a male donor with papillary thyroid cancer or a benign thyroid nodule (not recorded which). Some clones in this sample may be carry-over from other donors' samples. The CDR3 in this case is CAWTVTGSDEQFF. The nucleotide sequence is given as TGTGCCTGGACTGTGACAGGGTCCGATGAGCAGTTCTTC.